The clone carrying this T cell receptor beta chain has a handful of counts. The sample originates from a study of shared clonotypes between healthy human individuals. Assay: immunoSEQ multiplex PCR; the TCRdb copy retains only in-frame clones and omits some. The table records around 700,000 clones, around two thirds of them present only once. The germline V and J ends were trimmed by 0 bases and 4 bases, with 6 bases remaining between them. The CDR3 is made up of 14 amino acids. Germline loops: CDR1 SGHAT, CDR2 FQNNGV. Sequenced sample: memory CD4+ T cells sorted from blood. Specified subset: CD45RA-negative fraction. V gene TRBV11-2 combines with J gene TRBJ2-2, with no clear D. This receptor was identified in a woman aged 30 to 39 in good health. The CDR3 spells CASSLDRTTGELFF. The CDR3 DNA is TGTGCCAGCAGCTTAGACCGCACCACCGGGGAGCTGTTTTTT.